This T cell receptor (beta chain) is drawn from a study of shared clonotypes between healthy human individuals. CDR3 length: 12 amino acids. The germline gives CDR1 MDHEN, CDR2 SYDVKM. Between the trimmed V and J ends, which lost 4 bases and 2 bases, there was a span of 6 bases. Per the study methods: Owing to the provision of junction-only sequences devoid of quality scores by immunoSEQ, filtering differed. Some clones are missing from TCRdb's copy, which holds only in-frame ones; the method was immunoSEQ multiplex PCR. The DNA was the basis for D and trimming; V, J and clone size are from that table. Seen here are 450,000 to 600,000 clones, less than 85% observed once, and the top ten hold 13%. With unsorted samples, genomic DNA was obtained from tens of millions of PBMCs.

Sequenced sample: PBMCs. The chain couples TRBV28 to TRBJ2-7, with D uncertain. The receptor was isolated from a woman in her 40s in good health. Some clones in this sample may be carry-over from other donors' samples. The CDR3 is CASSSPTYEQYF. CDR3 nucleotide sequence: TGTGCCAGCAGTTCACCCACCTACGAGCAGTACTTC.